This T cell receptor (beta chain) derives from a study of T-cell memory formation after mild COVID-19. Study results and caveats: Later expanders leaned CD4+, whereas clones that contracted between day 15 and 85 were balanced CD4/CD8.

Using its own MiXCR run on the 5' RACE reads, TCRdb lists one record per CDR3 protein. Of a few hundred thousand distinct CDR3 sequences detected, around a quarter appear once; the ten largest clones hold under 15%. Comment on this clonotype: Its specificity is not known.

This receptor was taken from an adult woman who had mild COVID-19 (a few samples of this study predate the infection). Cell type and time point are not known. Material: PBMCs or a T cell subset sorted from them (not recorded which).

The CDR3 coding sequence is TGTGCCAGCAGTGACGTCAGGGGGTACACTGAAGCTTTCTTT. Protein: CASSDVRGYTEAFF. This chain connects TRBV6-4 to TRBJ1-1; 7 bases are a match to TRBD1. The junction had 3 bases not matched to a gene; V was cut back by 2 bases and J by 3 bases. The V gene's germline CDR1 is MRHNA and CDR2 SNTAGT. This CDR3 is 14 amino acids long.